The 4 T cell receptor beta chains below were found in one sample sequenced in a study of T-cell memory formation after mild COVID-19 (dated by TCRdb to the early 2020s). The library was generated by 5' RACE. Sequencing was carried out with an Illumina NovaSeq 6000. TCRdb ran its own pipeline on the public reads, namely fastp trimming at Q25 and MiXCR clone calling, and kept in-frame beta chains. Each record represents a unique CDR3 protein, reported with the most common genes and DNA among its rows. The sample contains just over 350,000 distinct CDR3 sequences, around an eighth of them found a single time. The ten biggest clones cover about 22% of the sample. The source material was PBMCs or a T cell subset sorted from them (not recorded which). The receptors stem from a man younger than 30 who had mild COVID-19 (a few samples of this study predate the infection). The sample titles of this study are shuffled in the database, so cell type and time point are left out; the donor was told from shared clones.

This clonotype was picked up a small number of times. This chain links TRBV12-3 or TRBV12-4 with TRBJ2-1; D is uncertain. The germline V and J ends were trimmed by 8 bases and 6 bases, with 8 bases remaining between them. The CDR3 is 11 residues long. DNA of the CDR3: TGTGCCAGCGCTCTGGGCAATGAGCAGTTCTTC. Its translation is CASALGNEQFF.

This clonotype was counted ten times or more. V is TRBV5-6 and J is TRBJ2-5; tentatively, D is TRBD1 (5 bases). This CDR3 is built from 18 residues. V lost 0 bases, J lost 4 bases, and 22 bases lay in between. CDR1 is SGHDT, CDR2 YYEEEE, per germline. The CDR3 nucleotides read TGTGCCAGCAGCTTGGCCAGGGCATCACGGTCGGGTGGAGAGACCCAGTACTTC. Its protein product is CASSLARASRSGGETQYF.

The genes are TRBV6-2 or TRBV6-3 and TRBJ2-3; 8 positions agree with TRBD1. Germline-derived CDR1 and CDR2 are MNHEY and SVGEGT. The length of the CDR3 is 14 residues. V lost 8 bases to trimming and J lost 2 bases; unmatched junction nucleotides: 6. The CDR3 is CASWDRPVTDTQYF. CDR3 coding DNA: TGTGCCAGCTGGGACAGGCCAGTCACAGATACGCAGTATTTT.

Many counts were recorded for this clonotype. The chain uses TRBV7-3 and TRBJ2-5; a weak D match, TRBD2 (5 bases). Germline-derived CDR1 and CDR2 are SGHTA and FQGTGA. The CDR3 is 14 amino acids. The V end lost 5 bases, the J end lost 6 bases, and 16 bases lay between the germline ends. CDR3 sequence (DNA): TGTGCCAGCAGCCCGCTATTCGGAGGAAAGACCCAGTACTTC. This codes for CASSPLFGGKTQYF.